Sequencing of this T cell receptor (beta chain) was carried out in a study of shared clonotypes between healthy human individuals. Notes on the study in general: Donor clonotype sharing was expected to depend on sequencing depth. Sample collection involved blood only; tissue repertoires are likely different. Lower generation probabilities were found for non-shared clonotypes than for those shared by all four donors.

CD45RO-negative cells were positively selected for CCR7, leaving out terminally differentiated effector memory CD45RA+ cells. CDR1 SGHVS and CDR2 FNYEAQ come from the germline V gene. CDR3 length: 13 amino acids. Trimming removed 3 bases at V and 9 bases at J, with 12 bases between. Per the original methods: ImmunoSEQ output held junction-only sequences without quality scores, so filtering differed. Only in-frame clones appear in the TCRdb table, and some are missing; sequencing was by immunoSEQ multiplex PCR. V, J and clone size are taken as reported in that table, and D and trimming were inferred from the DNA itself. Of 500,000 to 700,000 clones detected, 85% to 95% appear once; the ten largest clones hold around 0.12%. A word on this clone: The antigen is not known.

This receptor was taken from a woman in her thirties in good health. The gene calls are TRBV7-6 and TRBJ1-5, with TRBD1 as a possible D gene (5 bases). Material for sequencing was naive CD8+ T cells sorted from blood. CDR3 nucleotides: TGTGCCAGCAGCTTTGGAGGGGTTCGGCCCCAGCATTTT. Encoded protein: CASSFGGVRPQHF.